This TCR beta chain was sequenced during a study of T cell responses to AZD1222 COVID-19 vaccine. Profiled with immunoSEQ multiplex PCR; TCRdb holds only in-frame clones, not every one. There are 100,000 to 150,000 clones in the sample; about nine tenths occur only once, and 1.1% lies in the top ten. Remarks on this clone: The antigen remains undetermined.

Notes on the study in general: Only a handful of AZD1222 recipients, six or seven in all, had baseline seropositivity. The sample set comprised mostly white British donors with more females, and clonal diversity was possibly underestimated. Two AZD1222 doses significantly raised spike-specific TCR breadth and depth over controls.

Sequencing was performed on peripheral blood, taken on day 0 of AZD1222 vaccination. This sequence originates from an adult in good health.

The CDR3 region is CASSLKDRVDNEQFF. As DNA, the CDR3 is TGTGCCAGCAGCTTAAAGGACAGGGTTGACAATGAGCAGTTCTTC. The rearrangement uses TRBV7-9 and TRBJ2-1; 8 bases map to TRBD1. The V gene end was trimmed by 2 bases and the J gene end by 5 bases; junction bases not matched to a gene: 5. Germline CDR1 SEHNR, CDR2 FQNEAQ (reference sequence). The CDR3 is made up of 15 amino acids. Together with reference TRBV7-9 and TRBJ2-1, the CDR3 gives the full variable domain: DTGVSQNPRHKITKRGQNVTFRCDPISEHNRLYWYRQTLGQGPEFLTYFQNEAQLEKSRLLSDRFSAERPKGSFSTLEIQRTEQGDSAMYLCASSLKDRVDNEQFFGPGTRLTVL.